Each of the 32 T cell receptor beta chains below was sequenced from the same sample in a study of identical twins. TCRdb used MiXCR to reprocess the 5' RACE reads, holding one entry per CDR3 protein. The sample holds around 530,000 distinct CDR3 sequences; roughly 15% are singletons and the top ten take roughly 0.46%. These data also featured in a second study, about yellow fever vaccine responses in identical twins.

The sequenced material came from CD4+ T cells sorted from blood. All receptors derive from a young woman in good health.

The J gene is TRBJ2-1, the V gene TRBV7-2; 8 nucleotides align to TRBD2. The CDR3 is 14 residues long. V dropped 5 bases and J dropped 6; count of bases not matched to a gene: 6. Germline CDR1 and CDR2: SGHTA and FQGNSA. In DNA form, the CDR3 reads TGTGCCAGCAGCAGACTAGCGACAACCAATGAGCAGTTCTTC. Its protein product is CASSRLATTNEQFF.

This clonotype was observed a handful of times. The gene calls are TRBV5-6 and TRBJ2-1, with 9 positions matching TRBD2. V gave up 4 bases and J gave up 7 bases; unmatched junction bases: 12. The germline V gene has CDR1 SGHDT and CDR2 YYEEEE. This CDR3 contains 16 residues. Here the CDR3 reads CASSPRPSSGTNEQFF. The CDR3 coding sequence is TGTGCCAGCAGCCCACGCCCGTCTAGCGGGACGAATGAGCAGTTCTTC.

V is TRBV5-1 and J is TRBJ2-6, with TRBD2 matching over 8 bases. The CDR3 is 15 residues long. Trimming cost V 4 bases and J 2 bases; bases outside gene matches: 2. CDR1 is SGHRS and CDR2 is YFSETQ in the germline V gene. CDR3 bases: TGCGCCAGCAGCGTAGCGGGAACTGGGGCCAACGTCCTGACTTTC. This translates into CASSVAGTGANVLTF. Drawing the rest from reference TRBV5-1 and TRBJ2-6, the complete variable domain is KAGVTQTPRYLIKTRGQQVTLSCSPISGHRSVSWYQQTPGQGLQFLFEYFSETQRNKGNFPGRFSGRQFSNSRSEMNVSTLELGDSALYLCASSVAGTGANVLTFGAGSRLTVL.

The chain carries TRBV27 and TRBJ2-3; D not certain. Between the trimmed V and J ends, which lost 10 bases and 1 base, there was a span of 12 bases. Germline V gives CDR1 MNHEY, CDR2 SMNVEV (reference sequence). The CDR3 has 13 amino acids. The CDR3 loop reads CATNLEGTDTQYF. As DNA, the CDR3 is TGTGCCACAAACCTGGAAGGCACAGATACGCAGTATTTT.

In its sample, this clonotype was seen a few times. The rearrangement uses TRBV28 and TRBJ2-1; D is undetermined. The germline V gene encodes CDR1 MDHEN and CDR2 SYDVKM. The length of the CDR3 is 12 residues. V was trimmed by 3 bases and J by 8 bases, leaving 8 bases between them. Here the CDR3 DNA reads TGTGCCAGCAGTTTTTTTCCCTATGAGCAGTTCTTC. It codes for CASSFFPYEQFF.

This clonotype was detected ten times or more. The rearrangement links TRBV12-3 or TRBV12-4 to TRBJ2-3; D possibly corresponds to TRBD1 (5 bases). The V end lost 3 bases, the J end lost 4 bases, and 11 bases lay between the germline ends. This CDR3 has 14 residues. CDR3 nucleotide sequence: TGTGCCAGCAGTTTCAGGGCCGAGGCAGATACGCAGTATTTT. Its protein product is CASSFRAEADTQYF.

This clonotype has just a few counts. This chain joins TRBV29-1 and TRBJ2-2, with 9 positions matching TRBD2. This CDR3 is built from 16 residues. Per the germline V gene, CDR1 is SQVTM and CDR2 is ANQGSEA. V lost 3 bases, J lost 6 bases, and 11 bases stayed unmatched. The CDR3 DNA follows: TGCAGCGTTGATTTAGGATTAGCGGGAGTTGCCGGGGAGCTGTTTTTT. Amino acid sequence: CSVDLGLAGVAGELFF.

This clonotype has just a few counts. This chain uses TRBV7-3 with TRBJ2-1; 12 positions agree with TRBD2. With V trimmed by 5 bases and J by 8 bases, 10 bases remained unmatched. Germline values: CDR1 SGHTA, CDR2 FQGTGA. The CDR3 is 16 residues long. The CDR3 reads CASSLMGLAGGDEQFF. CDR3 bases: TGTGCCAGCAGCCTCATGGGGCTAGCGGGAGGGGATGAGCAGTTCTTC.

The V and J genes are TRBV11-2 and TRBJ2-1; TRBD2 matches at 10 bases. CDR1 and CDR2 from the germline V gene are SGHAT and FQNNGV. The CDR3 spans 15 residues. V was pared by 1 base and J by 7 bases, with 4 bases of the junction left unmatched. The DNA of the CDR3 is TGTGCCAGCAGCTTAGTCGGGACTAGCGTGAATGAGCAGTTCTTC. Its translation: CASSLVGTSVNEQFF.

The rearrangement links TRBV28 to TRBJ2-3; D gene ambiguous. The V and J ends lost 3 bases and 7 bases respectively, with 8 bases between them. This CDR3 is built from 12 residues. CDR1 is MDHEN, CDR2 SYDVKM, per germline. DNA of the CDR3: TGTGCCAGCAGTTTCAACTGGAATACGCAGTATTTT. Its protein product is CASSFNWNTQYF.

This clonotype has just a few counts. The chain combines TRBV21-1 with TRBJ2-7; TRBD2 is the table's D call and was not checked against the DNA. TRBV21-1 is flagged as a pseudogene. The CDR3 extends over 15 amino acids. The CDR3 sequence: CASSKVSGRAAEQYF. For the CDR3, the DNA is TGTGCCAGCAGCAAAGTTAGCGGGAGGGCCGCCGAGCAGTACTTC.

This sequence joins TRBV5-1 and TRBJ2-1; D ambiguous. The V and J ends lost 3 bases and 7 bases respectively, with 17 bases between them. Germline V gene data show CDR1 as SGHRS and CDR2 as YFSETQ. The CDR3 is 15 residues long. This CDR3 is CASSSYLFLRNEQFF. The CDR3 bases are TGCGCCAGCAGCTCCTATTTATTTCTACGTAATGAGCAGTTCTTC.

The chain is built from TRBV5-6 and TRBJ2-1, with D possibly being TRBD2 (5 bases). Germline V gene sequence: CDR1 SGHDT, CDR2 YYEEEE. The CDR3 covers 18 residues. Trimming pared 4 bases from V and 2 bases from J, leaving 22 bases between. Here the CDR3 DNA reads TGTGCCAGCAGCCCCCGGAGCGCCCCGGGATTAACCTACAATGAGCAGTTCTTC. Its translation: CASSPRSAPGLTYNEQFF.

The table lists this clonotype with many counts. This chain uses TRBV12-3 or TRBV12-4 with TRBJ2-3; D uncertain. The V end was cut by 1 base, the J end by 0 bases, with 8 bases between. The CDR3 is 15 amino acids. The CDR3 spells CASSLDQTSTDTQYF. In nucleotides, the CDR3 is TGTGCCAGCAGTTTAGACCAGACTAGCACAGATACGCAGTATTTT.

This chain links TRBV5-1 with TRBJ2-1; 8 bases agree with TRBD2. The germline gives CDR1 SGHRS, CDR2 YFSETQ. This CDR3 contains 16 residues. Trimming at V came to 2 bases and at J to 9 bases, leaving 13 bases not matched to a gene. The CDR3: CASSFGGGLPQGEQFF. CDR3 nucleotide sequence: TGCGCCAGCAGCTTTGGCGGGGGGCTTCCTCAGGGTGAGCAGTTCTTC.

In this sample, this clonotype turned up a few times. The chain employs TRBV15 and TRBJ2-5, with D tentatively TRBD1 (6 bases). This CDR3 region has 16 residues. Germline V gives CDR1 LNHNV, CDR2 YYDKDF (reference sequence). The germline V and J ends were trimmed by 5 bases and 1 base, with 17 bases remaining between them. The CDR3 loop is CATSLTGSVFQETQYF. Written as DNA, the CDR3 is TGTGCCACCAGCCTAACAGGGTCAGTTTTCCAAGAGACCCAGTACTTC.

The rearrangement links TRBV5-6 to TRBJ1-6; D is unresolved. Germline lookup yields CDR1 SGHDT and CDR2 YYEEEE. V dropped 2 bases and J dropped 0 bases, with 9 bases sitting between them. The CDR3 is 16 amino acids. The CDR3 DNA reads as TGTGCCAGCAGCTTCCAGCCAAGCTCCTATAATTCACCCCTCCACTTT. This sequence encodes CASSFQPSSYNSPLHF.

This clonotype came up a few times. The J gene is TRBJ2-5, the V gene TRBV18; D is unresolved. The CDR3 runs to 12 residues. CDR1 and CDR2 from the germline V gene are KGHSH and LQKENI. The V end was cut by 0 bases, the J end by 9 bases, with 8 bases between. The CDR3 is CASSPPSESQYF. CDR3 coding DNA: TGTGCCAGCTCACCACCCAGTGAATCCCAGTACTTC.

This clonotype was seen more than once but under ten times. The chain links TRBV20-1 to TRBJ2-7; TRBD1 agrees at 7 bases. V dropped 4 bases and J dropped 1; count of bases not matched to a gene: 4. CDR1 DFQATT and CDR2 SNEGSKA come from the germline V gene (reference sequence). The length of the CDR3 is 13 residues. The CDR3 spells CSATGQESYEQYF. The CDR3, as DNA: TGCAGTGCTACAGGACAGGAGTCCTACGAGCAGTACTTC.

There are a few counts of this clonotype. The J gene is TRBJ1-2, the V gene TRBV10-3; D gene unclear. V was clipped by 5 bases and J by 2 bases, with 9 bases between them. The CDR3 is 13 amino acids. Germline CDR1 ENHRY, CDR2 SYGVKD. In nucleotides, the CDR3 is TGTGCCATCAGTTGGGAGACAAACTATGGCTACACCTTC. It codes for CAISWETNYGYTF.

This sequence joins TRBV12-3 or TRBV12-4 and TRBJ2-7; 7 nucleotides line up with TRBD2. This CDR3 spans 16 amino acids. Trimming cost V 5 bases and J 3 bases; bases outside gene matches: 13. The CDR3, as DNA: TGTGCCAGCAGTCAAAAAAACCGGGACTACTACTACGAGCAGTACTTC. It specifies CASSQKNRDYYYEQYF.

This clonotype occurred a few times. The V gene is TRBV5-1, the J gene TRBJ2-2; D is uncertain. With 3 bases removed from V and 5 bases from J, the gap between germline ends came to 11 bases. Germline V gene sequence: CDR1 SGHRS, CDR2 YFSETQ. The CDR3 spans 14 residues. The CDR3 spells CASSYRIGTGELFF. In nucleotides, the CDR3 is TGCGCCAGCAGCTACCGCATAGGGACCGGGGAGCTGTTTTTT.

The V gene is TRBV4-1, the J gene TRBJ2-5; TRBD2 matches 9 bases. Germline loops: CDR1 MGHRA, CDR2 YSYEKL. The CDR3 is 14 residues long. Germline trimming cut 0 bases from V and 10 bases from J; bases unmatched to any gene: 6. CDR3 sequence reads: CASSQDWTSVIQYF. The DNA for the CDR3 is TGCGCCAGCAGCCAAGACTGGACTAGCGTAATCCAGTACTTC.

This chain uses TRBV29-1 with TRBJ2-5; no clear D. CDR1 is SQVTM, CDR2 ANQGSEA, per germline. V gave up 7 bases and J gave up 5 bases, with 11 bases separating them. The CDR3 spans 11 residues. CDR3: CSAYQLETQYF. For the CDR3, the DNA is TGCAGCGCCTACCAATTGGAGACCCAGTACTTC. Filled out from reference TRBV29-1 and TRBJ2-5, the complete variable domain reads SAVISQKPSRDICQRGTSLTIQCQVDSQVTMMFWYRQQPGQSLTLIATANQGSEATYESGFVIDKFPISRPNLTFSTLTVSNMSPEDSSIYLCSAYQLETQYFGPGTRLLVL.

This clonotype was observed a few times. This chain joins TRBV12-3 or TRBV12-4 and TRBJ2-6; D not certain. Trimming took 6 bases from V and 0 from J, leaving 9 bases between them. The CDR3 is made up of 15 amino acids. CDR3 DNA sequence: TGTGCCAGCAGGGAAAGACGCTCTGGGGCCAACGTCCTGACTTTC. It yields the protein CASRERRSGANVLTF.

This clonotype occurred a few times. This chain links TRBV18 with TRBJ2-1; 9 bases match TRBD2. Germline trimming cut 0 bases from V and 7 bases from J; bases unmatched to any gene: 7. Per the germline V gene, CDR1 is KGHSH and CDR2 is LQKENI. This CDR3 spans 16 amino acids. The chain's CDR3 is CASSPPYGGRDNEQFF. The CDR3 DNA sequence: TGTGCCAGCTCACCACCCTACGGCGGGAGGGATAATGAGCAGTTCTTC.

CDR3 nucleotides: TGTGCCAGCAGCGCAGGGACTCCCAATCAGCCCCAGCATTTT. Protein sequence: CASSAGTPNQPQHF. The chain employs TRBV9 and TRBJ1-5, with D tentatively TRBD1 (5 bases). V was clipped by 3 bases and J by 3 bases, with 10 bases between them. In germline, CDR1 is SGDLS, CDR2 YYNGEE. The CDR3 loop spans 14 amino acids.

This clonotype was seen repeatedly, ten times or more. The CDR3 sequence: CASRQAAVGEKLFF. As DNA, the CDR3 is TGTGCCAGCAGGCAGGCAGCAGTTGGAGAAAAACTGTTTTTT. This sequence joins TRBV12-3 or TRBV12-4 and TRBJ1-4; D unresolved. The germline V and J ends were trimmed by 6 bases and 8 bases, with 16 bases remaining between them. The CDR3 runs to 14 residues.

This clonotype has only a few counts. V gene TRBV6-5 combines with J gene TRBJ2-1; 8 positions match TRBD2. V was pared by 4 bases and J by 8 bases, with 10 bases of the junction left unmatched. This CDR3 spans 15 amino acids. From germline, CDR1 is MNHEY and CDR2 SVGAGI. In nucleotides, the CDR3 is TGTGCCAGCAGTTCCCCCGGGACTAGAAACGATGAGCAGTTCTTC. Residues: CASSSPGTRNDEQFF.

The V and J genes are TRBV5-5 and TRBJ2-1; 8 bases map to TRBD2. This CDR3 comprises 16 residues. Trimming cost V 4 bases and J 7 bases; bases outside gene matches: 13. Germline CDR1 reads SGHKS; CDR2 reads YYEKEE (reference sequence). For the CDR3, the DNA is TGTGCCAGCAGCCCTAACTCCCTTCGGGGGGGAAATGAGCAGTTCTTC. Translated: CASSPNSLRGGNEQFF.

The chain recombines TRBV28 with TRBJ2-7; 7 bases agree with TRBD2. Per germline, CDR1 MDHEN and CDR2 SYDVKM. This CDR3 is built from 15 residues. The V segment lost 4 bases and the J segment 4 bases; nucleotides outside the gene matches: 10. The CDR3 DNA follows: TGTGCCAGCAGTTCGGTGGGGGGAGGGTTTTACGAGCAGTACTTC. Residues: CASSSVGGGFYEQYF.

This clonotype was detected ten times or more. The J gene is TRBJ2-1, the V gene TRBV11-2; D not certain. V was trimmed by 5 bases and J by 2 bases, leaving 16 bases between them. Germline assignment: CDR1 SGHAT and CDR2 FQNNGV. The CDR3 has 16 amino acids. The CDR3 spells CASSHQVRFTYNEQFF. In DNA, the CDR3 is TGTGCCAGCAGCCACCAGGTCCGTTTTACCTACAATGAGCAGTTCTTC. Drawing the rest from reference TRBV11-2 and TRBJ2-1, the complete variable domain is EAGVAQSPRYKIIEKRQSVAFWCNPISGHATLYWYQQILGQGPKLLIQFQNNGVVDDSQLPKDRFSAERLKGVDSTLKIQPAKLEDSAVYLCASSHQVRFTYNEQFFGPGTRLTVL.